The present entry profiles one T cell receptor beta chain with its context. This sample is part of a study of blood T cell repertoires in COVID-19. Across the whole study: Sources were T cells, B-cell-depleted T cells, or PBMCs; the material itself was cDNA or gDNA.

Germline assignment: CDR1 SGHTA and CDR2 FQGNSA. The CDR3 is 15 residues long. With 5 bases clipped from V and 0 bases from J, the junction kept 4 bases outside the gene matches. Sequenced by immunoSEQ multiplex PCR; TCRdb stores in-frame clones only, minus some. The sample yields around 57,000 clones, approximately 80% seen once. The V and J genes are TRBV7-2 and TRBJ1-5; 7 bases align to TRBD1. The sequencing sample was made of peripheral blood. This clonotype originated in a woman between 65 and 79 years old with acute or convalescent COVID-19. The CDR3 DNA reads TGTGCCAGCAGCACCTACAGGGGTAGCAATCAGCCCCAGCATTTT. Protein sequence: CASSTYRGSNQPQHF.